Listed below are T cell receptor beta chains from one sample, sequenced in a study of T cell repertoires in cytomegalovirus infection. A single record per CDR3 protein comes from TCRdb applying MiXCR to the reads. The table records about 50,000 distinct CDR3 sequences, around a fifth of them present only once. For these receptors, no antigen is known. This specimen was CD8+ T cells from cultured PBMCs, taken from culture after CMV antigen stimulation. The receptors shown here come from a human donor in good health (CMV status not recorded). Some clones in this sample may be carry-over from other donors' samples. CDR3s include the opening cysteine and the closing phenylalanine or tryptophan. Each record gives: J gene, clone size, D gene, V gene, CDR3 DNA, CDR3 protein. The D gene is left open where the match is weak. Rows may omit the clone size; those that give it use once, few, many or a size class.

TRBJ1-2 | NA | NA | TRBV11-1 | TGTGCCAGCAGCCGTCCTGGACAGTCGTATGGCTACACCTTC | CASSRPGQSYGYTF
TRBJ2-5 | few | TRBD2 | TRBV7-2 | TGTGCCAGCAGCCCGCGCGGGGGGGCAGCAGAGACCCAGTACTTC | CASSPRGGAAETQYF
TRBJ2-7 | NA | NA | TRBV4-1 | TGCGCCAGCAGCCAAGAACGTGCGGGGATTACCTACGAGCAGTACTTC | CASSQERAGITYEQYF
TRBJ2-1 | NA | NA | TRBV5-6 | TGTGCCAGCAGCTTGGGTTCCTCGGGCAATGAGCAGTTCTTC | CASSLGSSGNEQFF
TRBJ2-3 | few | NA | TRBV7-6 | TGTGCTAGCAGCCAGCGACTCGACACATATACGCAGTATTTT | CASSQRLDTYTQYF
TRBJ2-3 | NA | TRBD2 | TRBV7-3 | TGTGCCAGCAGCGGCTACGCTAGCGGGGGCCCAGATACGCAGTATTTT | CASSGYASGGPDTQYF
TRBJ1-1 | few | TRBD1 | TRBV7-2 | TGTGCCAGCAGCCTGGACAGGGGGCCGGAAACTGAAGCTTTCTTT | CASSLDRGPETEAFF
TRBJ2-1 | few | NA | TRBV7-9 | TGTGCCAGCAGCTTAGTTGGAGCCGGGACCTCCAAAAACAATGAGCAGTTCTTC | CASSLVGAGTSKNNEQFF
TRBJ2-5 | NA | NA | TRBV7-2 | TGTGCCAGCAGCTTAGGGCCGGGGGGCCGTGAGACCCAGTACTTC | CASSLGPGGRETQYF
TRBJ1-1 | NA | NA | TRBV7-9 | TGTGCCAGCACGGACGGAGGGGGTGAAGCTTTCTTT | CASTDGGGEAFF
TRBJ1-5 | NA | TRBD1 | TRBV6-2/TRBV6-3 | TGTGCCAGCAGTTACTCGTTAGGGGGCGGGAATCAGCCCCAGCATTTT | CASSYSLGGGNQPQHF
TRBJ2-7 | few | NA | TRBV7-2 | TGTGCCAGCAGCGCAGGGACAAGCCCCTTCGAGCAGTACTTC | CASSAGTSPFEQYF
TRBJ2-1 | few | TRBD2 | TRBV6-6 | TGTGCCAGCAGTAGAGGACTAGCGGGGTCTGGGAATGAGCAGTTCTTC | CASSRGLAGSGNEQFF
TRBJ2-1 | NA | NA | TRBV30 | TGTGCCTGGGAAACAGCCCGCGAGCAGTTCTTC | CAWETAREQFF
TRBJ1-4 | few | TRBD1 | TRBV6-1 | TGTGCCAGCAGCAGCGGGACAGGGAGTCTAAATGAAAAACTGTTTTTT | CASSSGTGSLNEKLFF
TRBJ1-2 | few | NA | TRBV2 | TGTGCCACACGGGCGCGGGGCTACACCTTC | CATRARGYTF
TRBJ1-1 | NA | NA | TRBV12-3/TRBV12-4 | TGTGCCAGCAGTTTGAGGACGGTCGTTGCTGAAGCTTTCTTT | CASSLRTVVAEAFF
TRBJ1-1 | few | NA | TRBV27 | TGTGCCAGCAGTGATATGGGAAGGAACACTGAAGCTTTCTTT | CASSDMGRNTEAFF
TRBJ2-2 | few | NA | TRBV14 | TGTGCCAGCAGCCCTAGACGCGGACGTTCCGCGAACACCGGGGAGCTGTTTTTT | CASSPRRGRSANTGELFF
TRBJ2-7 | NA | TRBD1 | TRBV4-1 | TGCGCCAGCAGCCAAGGGGGGACAGAGCCTACGAGGCAGTACTTC | CASSQGGTEPTRQYF
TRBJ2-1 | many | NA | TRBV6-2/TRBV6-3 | TGTGCCAGCAGTTCGGCAGGGTCTGGAGGTGAGCAGTTCTTC | CASSSAGSGGEQFF
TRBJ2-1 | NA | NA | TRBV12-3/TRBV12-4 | TGTGCCAGCAGTTGGGGACAAACGGGTGAGCAGTTCTTC | CASSWGQTGEQFF
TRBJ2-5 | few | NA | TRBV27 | TGTGCCAGCAGTTTGGGGAGAAGGGAGACCCAGTACTTC | CASSLGRRETQYF
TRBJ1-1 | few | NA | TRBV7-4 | TGTGCCAGCAGCCCCCCGCAGGGCGCGGGCACTGAAGCTTTCTTT | CASSPPQGAGTEAFF
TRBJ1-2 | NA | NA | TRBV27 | TGTGCCAGCAGTCCCCGGGGGTTCGACTATGGCTACACCTTC | CASSPRGFDYGYTF
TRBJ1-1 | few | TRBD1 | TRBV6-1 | TGTGCCAGCAGTGCCACAGGGGTTGGTGAAGCTTTCTTT | CASSATGVGEAFF
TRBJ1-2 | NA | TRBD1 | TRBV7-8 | TGTGCCAGCAGCCTAACAGGGGGCGCGACCGGCTACACCTTC | CASSLTGGATGYTF
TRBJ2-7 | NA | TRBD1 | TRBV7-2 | TGTGCCAGCAGCCTGCGGGACAGGGGGACTTACGAGCAGTACTTC | CASSLRDRGTYEQYF
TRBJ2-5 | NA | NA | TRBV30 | TGTGCCTGGATAAAACGGGGTTCGGAGACCCAGTACTTC | CAWIKRGSETQYF
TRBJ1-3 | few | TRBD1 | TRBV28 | TGTGCCAGCAGTCCACGGGCTGCAGGGGGCGCGAGAAACACCATATATTTT | CASSPRAAGGARNTIYF
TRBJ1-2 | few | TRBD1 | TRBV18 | TGTGCCAGCTCATCAGGGGGCGGTGGCTACACCTTC | CASSSGGGGYTF
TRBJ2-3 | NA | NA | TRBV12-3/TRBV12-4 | TGTGCCAGCGGGGGACCCACAGATACGCAGTATTTT | CASGGPTDTQYF
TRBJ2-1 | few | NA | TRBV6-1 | TGTGCCAGCAGTGAGGCAGGGCCCAGCTCCTACAATGAGCAGTTCTTC | CASSEAGPSSYNEQFF
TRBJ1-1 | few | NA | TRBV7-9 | TGTGCCAGCAGCCCTTGGACAGATGGAGTGACTGAAGCTTTCTTT | CASSPWTDGVTEAFF
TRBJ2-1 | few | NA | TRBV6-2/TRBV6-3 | TGTGCCAGCAGTGAAGAAGCCTACAATGAGCAGTTCTTC | CASSEEAYNEQFF
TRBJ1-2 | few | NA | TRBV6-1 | TGTGCCAGCAGTGAGGAGAAAACAGACCTTAACTATGGCTACACCTTC | CASSEEKTDLNYGYTF
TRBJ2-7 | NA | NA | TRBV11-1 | TGTGCCAGCAGCTTAGTCGGCAATAAGTACGAGCAGTACTTC | CASSLVGNKYEQYF
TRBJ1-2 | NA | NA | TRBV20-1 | TGCAGTGCGAGGAGCGGGGACTCCTATGGCTACACCTTC | CSARSGDSYGYTF
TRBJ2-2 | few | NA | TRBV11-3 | TGTGCCAGCAGCTTAGGGAGCGGAGTCGGGGAGCTGTTTTTT | CASSLGSGVGELFF
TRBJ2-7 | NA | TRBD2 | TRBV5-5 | TGTGCCAGCCGATTGGCGGGGGATTACGAGCAGTACTTC | CASRLAGDYEQYF
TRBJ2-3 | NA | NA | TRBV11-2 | TGTGCCAGCAGCTTTGGGGGGGGCCGCACAGATACGCAGTATTTT | CASSFGGGRTDTQYF
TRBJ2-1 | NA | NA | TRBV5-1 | TGCGCCAGCAGCTTGGACGTGACCATATATGGAAGTGAGCAGTTCTTC | CASSLDVTIYGSEQFF
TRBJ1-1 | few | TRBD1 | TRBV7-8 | TGTGCCAGCAGCCCCGACAGGGGTTCGGCCACTGAAGCTTTCTTT | CASSPDRGSATEAFF
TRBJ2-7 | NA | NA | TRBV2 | TGTGCCAGCAGTGTCGACTACGAGCAGTACTTC | CASSVDYEQYF
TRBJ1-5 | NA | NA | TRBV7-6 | TGTGCCAGCAGCCCACTGGCCGGGGGTATCAATCAGCCCCAGCATTTT | CASSPLAGGINQPQHF